This T cell receptor (beta chain) was observed in a study of T-cell memory formation after mild COVID-19. This clonotype was counted between two and nine times. TCRdb re-called the 5' RACE reads through MiXCR, storing one row per CDR3 protein. Here the sample spans 250,000 to 350,000 distinct CDR3 sequences, roughly an eighth being singletons. This clonotype was obtained from a man in his late teens or twenties who had mild COVID-19 (a few samples of this study predate the infection). Cell type and time point are not known. Sequencing was performed on PBMCs or a T cell subset sorted from them (not recorded which).

The CDR3 nucleotides read TGTGCCAGCATTCGGGACTTTGCTTATAGCACAGATACGCAGTATTTT. Amino acids: CASIRDFAYSTDTQYF. V and J are TRBV6-1 and TRBJ2-3; D possibly corresponds to TRBD2 (6 bases). Trimming took off 7 bases at V and 0 bases at J, with 17 bases between the two ends. Germline V gene lookup returns CDR1 MNHNS and CDR2 SASEGT. CDR3 length equals 16 residues.